Listed below are T cell receptor beta chains from one sample, sequenced in a study of blood T cell repertoires in COVID-19. The repertoire was sequenced with immunoSEQ multiplex PCR; TCRdb's copy has only in-frame clones and lacks some. This table has more than 150,000 clones, over 75% appearing once. Sequenced: peripheral blood. All receptors derive from a man aged 35 to 55 with active or convalescent COVID-19. The CDR3 runs from the conserved cysteine through the conserved F or W. The order of the fields is J gene, V gene, clone size, CDR3 length, D gene, CDR3 protein, CDR3 DNA. D genes are given only for firm matches. Not every row has a clone size; where given, it reads once, few, many or a size class.

j_gene: TRBJ1-6; v_gene: TRBV20-1; abundance: -; len: 15; d_gene: TRBD1; CDR3aa: CSASGTGASNSPLHF; CDR3nt: TGCAGTGCTAGTGGGACAGGGGCTTCAAATTCACCCCTCCACTTT
j_gene: TRBJ2-1; v_gene: TRBV6-5; abundance: -; len: 13; d_gene: TRBD2; CDR3aa: CASSFGGYNEQFF; CDR3nt: TGTGCCAGCAGTTTCGGGGGGTACAATGAGCAGTTCTTC
j_gene: TRBJ1-6; v_gene: TRBV19; abundance: -; len: 15; d_gene: -; CDR3aa: CASSISGGGNSPLHF; CDR3nt: TGTGCCAGTAGTATATCAGGCGGAGGTAATTCACCCCTCCACTTT
j_gene: TRBJ2-7; v_gene: TRBV6-5; abundance: -; len: 11; d_gene: -; CDR3aa: CASSRRGEQYF; CDR3nt: TGTGCCAGCAGTCGGAGGGGCGAGCAGTACTTC
j_gene: TRBJ2-1; v_gene: TRBV5-4; abundance: -; len: 17; d_gene: TRBD1; CDR3aa: CASSPGGGTGIYNEQFF; CDR3nt: TGTGCCAGCAGCCCTGGGGGCGGGACAGGGATTTACAATGAGCAGTTCTTC
j_gene: TRBJ1-1; v_gene: TRBV9; abundance: -; len: 15; d_gene: -; CDR3aa: CASSVSLAPSTEAFF; CDR3nt: TGTGCCAGCAGCGTTAGCCTGGCGCCTAGCACTGAAGCTTTCTTT
j_gene: TRBJ2-1; v_gene: TRBV11-1; abundance: -; len: 16; d_gene: TRBD2; CDR3aa: CASSLGLAGAYNEQFF; CDR3nt: TGTGCCAGCAGCTTAGGACTAGCGGGGGCCTACAATGAGCAGTTCTTC
j_gene: TRBJ2-1; v_gene: TRBV9; abundance: -; len: 15; d_gene: TRBD2; CDR3aa: CASSVGRGGYNEQFF; CDR3nt: TGTGCCAGCAGCGTAGGGCGGGGGGGCTACAATGAGCAGTTCTTC
j_gene: TRBJ2-5; v_gene: TRBV6-5; abundance: few; len: 15; d_gene: -; CDR3aa: CASIIEEAGGETQYF; CDR3nt: TGTGCCAGCATCATAGAGGAAGCAGGGGGGGAGACCCAGTACTTC
j_gene: TRBJ1-6; v_gene: TRBV19; abundance: -; len: 15; d_gene: -; CDR3aa: CATSSDSFFNSPLHF; CDR3nt: TGTGCCACCAGCTCGGACAGCTTTTTTAATTCACCCCTCCACTTT
j_gene: TRBJ2-7; v_gene: TRBV7-9; abundance: -; len: 13; d_gene: -; CDR3aa: CASQRAGPYEQYF; CDR3nt: TGTGCCAGCCAAAGGGCGGGCCCCTACGAGCAGTACTTC
j_gene: TRBJ1-5; v_gene: TRBV7-2; abundance: -; len: 13; d_gene: -; CDR3aa: CASSLVRDQPQHF; CDR3nt: TGTGCCAGCAGCTTAGTTCGGGATCAGCCCCAGCATTTT
j_gene: TRBJ2-7; v_gene: TRBV7-3; abundance: -; len: 14; d_gene: -; CDR3aa: CASSLYGGTYEQYF; CDR3nt: TGTGCCAGCAGCTTATACGGGGGAACCTACGAGCAGTACTTC
j_gene: TRBJ1-1; v_gene: TRBV28; abundance: few; len: 15; d_gene: -; CDR3aa: CASSLYMGQNTEAFF; CDR3nt: TGTGCCAGCAGTTTATATATGGGACAGAACACTGAAGCTTTCTTT
j_gene: TRBJ1-2; v_gene: TRBV4-1; abundance: -; len: 14; d_gene: TRBD1; CDR3aa: CASSTRQGFGGYTF; CDR3nt: TGCGCCAGCAGCACACGACAGGGGTTTGGTGGCTACACCTTC
j_gene: TRBJ1-1; v_gene: TRBV13; abundance: -; len: 16; d_gene: -; CDR3aa: CASSLGLPRAWTEAFF; CDR3nt: TGTGCCAGCAGCTTAGGCCTCCCCAGGGCTTGGACTGAAGCTTTCTTT
j_gene: TRBJ1-5; v_gene: TRBV19; abundance: -; len: 15; d_gene: TRBD1; CDR3aa: CASIRDRGSNQPQHF; CDR3nt: TGTGCCAGTATTCGGGACAGGGGAAGTAATCAGCCCCAGCATTTT
j_gene: TRBJ2-7; v_gene: TRBV23-1; abundance: -; len: 15; d_gene: TRBD2; CDR3aa: CASSQSNGGAYEQYF; CDR3nt: TGCGCCAGCAGTCAATCGAACGGGGGGGCCTACGAGCAGTACTTC
j_gene: TRBJ2-2; v_gene: TRBV19; abundance: -; len: 12; d_gene: -; CDR3aa: CASPGVTGELFF; CDR3nt: TGTGCCAGTCCAGGGGTGACCGGGGAGCTGTTTTTT
j_gene: TRBJ1-1; v_gene: TRBV5-1; abundance: -; len: 14; d_gene: -; CDR3aa: CASSFDRQGAEAFF; CDR3nt: TGCGCCAGCAGCTTCGACAGGCAAGGGGCTGAAGCTTTCTTT
j_gene: TRBJ1-5; v_gene: TRBV30; abundance: few; len: 14; d_gene: -; CDR3aa: CAWSDGQGTQPQHF; CDR3nt: TGTGCCTGGAGTGACGGCCAGGGAACTCAGCCCCAGCATTTT
j_gene: TRBJ2-1; v_gene: TRBV6-5; abundance: once; len: 15; d_gene: -; CDR3aa: CASSTSYSGYNEQFF; CDR3nt: TGTGCCAGCAGCACCTCCTATAGCGGCTACAATGAGCAGTTCTTC
j_gene: TRBJ1-5; v_gene: TRBV30; abundance: -; len: 14; d_gene: TRBD1; CDR3aa: CAWSVGQGNQPQHF; CDR3nt: TGTGCCTGGAGTGTGGGACAGGGGAATCAGCCCCAGCATTTT
j_gene: TRBJ2-3; v_gene: TRBV6-2/TRBV6-3; abundance: -; len: 15; d_gene: TRBD1; CDR3aa: CASSSWTGAPDTQYF; CDR3nt: TGTGCCAGCAGTTCATGGACAGGGGCACCAGATACGCAGTATTTT
j_gene: TRBJ1-6; v_gene: TRBV6-2/TRBV6-3; abundance: -; len: 13; d_gene: -; CDR3aa: CASSFPGNSPLHF; CDR3nt: TGTGCCAGCAGTTTTCCAGGAAATTCACCCCTCCACTTT
j_gene: TRBJ2-2; v_gene: TRBV6-5; abundance: -; len: 15; d_gene: TRBD1; CDR3aa: CASSPDRLNTGELFF; CDR3nt: TGTGCCAGCAGTCCGGACAGGCTGAACACCGGGGAGCTGTTTTTT
j_gene: TRBJ1-2; v_gene: TRBV5-4; abundance: -; len: 15; d_gene: -; CDR3aa: CASSSAGRGNYGYTF; CDR3nt: TGTGCCAGCAGCTCCGCGGGTCGCGGAAACTATGGCTACACCTTC
j_gene: TRBJ2-3; v_gene: TRBV4-1; abundance: -; len: 13; d_gene: -; CDR3aa: CASSPERRDTQYF; CDR3nt: TGCGCCAGCAGCCCGGAAAGGCGGGATACGCAGTATTTT
j_gene: TRBJ1-1; v_gene: TRBV19; abundance: -; len: 16; d_gene: TRBD1; CDR3aa: CASSIEMQGAYTEAFF; CDR3nt: TGTGCCAGTAGTATAGAAATGCAGGGGGCCTACACTGAAGCTTTCTTT
j_gene: TRBJ1-6; v_gene: TRBV19; abundance: -; len: 12; d_gene: -; CDR3aa: CASSTYNSPLHF; CDR3nt: TGTGCCAGTAGCACCTATAATTCACCCCTCCACTTT
j_gene: TRBJ1-2; v_gene: TRBV5-5; abundance: -; len: 15; d_gene: TRBD1; CDR3aa: CASSWGQGWDYGYTF; CDR3nt: TGTGCCAGCAGCTGGGGACAGGGGTGGGACTATGGCTACACCTTC
j_gene: TRBJ2-1; v_gene: TRBV24-1; abundance: -; len: 14; d_gene: TRBD1; CDR3aa: CATGTGDTYNEQFF; CDR3nt: TGTGCCACCGGGACAGGGGATACCTACAATGAGCAGTTCTTC
j_gene: TRBJ1-2; v_gene: TRBV29-1; abundance: once; len: 11; d_gene: TRBD1; CDR3aa: CSVGQGGSYTF; CDR3nt: TGCAGCGTGGGACAGGGGGGAAGCTACACCTTC
j_gene: TRBJ2-3; v_gene: TRBV5-1; abundance: -; len: 13; d_gene: -; CDR3aa: CASSLVPADTQYF; CDR3nt: TGCGCCAGCAGCTTGGTACCGGCAGATACGCAGTATTTT
j_gene: TRBJ1-5; v_gene: TRBV3-1/TRBV3-2; abundance: -; len: 18; d_gene: -; CDR3aa: CASSQAPPTDYSNQPQHF; CDR3nt: TGTGCCAGCAGCCAAGCTCCACCGACGGACTATAGCAATCAGCCCCAGCATTTT
j_gene: TRBJ2-3; v_gene: TRBV5-1; abundance: -; len: 15; d_gene: TRBD1; CDR3aa: CASSPGGRSTDTQYF; CDR3nt: TGCGCTAGCAGCCCAGGGGGCAGAAGCACAGATACGCAGTATTTT
j_gene: TRBJ1-1; v_gene: TRBV5-1; abundance: -; len: 12; d_gene: -; CDR3aa: CASSLVQGEAFF; CDR3nt: TGCGCCAGCAGCTTGGTACAGGGTGAAGCTTTCTTT
j_gene: TRBJ2-3; v_gene: TRBV7-2; abundance: -; len: 19; d_gene: TRBD1; CDR3aa: CASSRRTGGISTRTDTQYF; CDR3nt: TGTGCCAGCAGCAGAAGGACAGGGGGAATATCGACCCGCACAGATACGCAGTATTTT
j_gene: TRBJ2-2; v_gene: TRBV2; abundance: few; len: 15; d_gene: TRBD2; CDR3aa: CASSEGLAGTGELFF; CDR3nt: TGTGCCAGCAGTGAAGGACTAGCAGGCACCGGGGAGCTGTTTTTT
j_gene: TRBJ2-7; v_gene: TRBV11-2; abundance: -; len: 18; d_gene: TRBD1; CDR3aa: CASSLVGLWDRGHYEQYF; CDR3nt: TGTGCCAGCAGCTTAGTGGGCCTTTGGGACAGGGGGCACTACGAGCAGTACTTC
j_gene: TRBJ1-2; v_gene: TRBV7-8; abundance: -; len: 14; d_gene: TRBD1; CDR3aa: CASSSGRQGRGYTF; CDR3nt: TGTGCCAGCAGCTCCGGAAGACAGGGGAGAGGCTACACCTTC
j_gene: TRBJ2-2; v_gene: TRBV6-6; abundance: -; len: 15; d_gene: -; CDR3aa: CASSYRGGSTGELFF; CDR3nt: TGTGCCAGCAGTTACAGGGGGGGCTCCACCGGGGAGCTGTTTTTT
j_gene: TRBJ1-2; v_gene: TRBV29-1; abundance: -; len: 12; d_gene: -; CDR3aa: CSVDAGSGGYTF; CDR3nt: TGCAGCGTTGATGCAGGGTCCGGTGGCTACACCTTC
j_gene: TRBJ2-7; v_gene: TRBV6-2/TRBV6-3; abundance: -; len: 16; d_gene: -; CDR3aa: CASSPGLHLSSYEQYF; CDR3nt: TGTGCCAGCAGTCCCGGACTACATTTGAGCTCCTACGAGCAGTACTTC
j_gene: TRBJ1-1; v_gene: TRBV6-2/TRBV6-3; abundance: -; len: 13; d_gene: TRBD1; CDR3aa: CASSSGQGLFAFF; CDR3nt: TGTGCCAGCAGTTCCGGACAGGGCCTTTTTGCTTTCTTT
j_gene: TRBJ1-2; v_gene: TRBV5-1; abundance: -; len: 15; d_gene: TRBD1; CDR3aa: CASSVAGTGDYGYTF; CDR3nt: TGCGCCAGCAGTGTAGCCGGGACAGGGGACTATGGCTACACCTTC
j_gene: TRBJ1-4; v_gene: TRBV9; abundance: -; len: 14; d_gene: -; CDR3aa: CASSAQGRGEKLFF; CDR3nt: TGTGCCAGCAGCGCTCAGGGTAGGGGTGAAAAACTGTTTTTT
j_gene: TRBJ1-2; v_gene: TRBV12-5; abundance: once; len: 14; d_gene: -; CDR3aa: CASGLVTGYYGYTF; CDR3nt: TGTGCTAGTGGTTTGGTAACGGGGTACTATGGCTACACCTTC
j_gene: TRBJ1-1; v_gene: TRBV19; abundance: -; len: 15; d_gene: -; CDR3aa: CASRPPLRRNTEAFF; CDR3nt: TGTGCCAGTAGACCTCCCCTCCGTAGAAACACTGAAGCTTTCTTT
j_gene: TRBJ2-7; v_gene: TRBV6-2/TRBV6-3; abundance: once; len: 18; d_gene: TRBD1; CDR3aa: CASSMTGAQPLGSYEQYF; CDR3nt: TGTGCCAGCAGTATGACAGGGGCCCAGCCTCTAGGGTCCTACGAGCAGTACTTC
j_gene: TRBJ2-5; v_gene: TRBV7-3; abundance: -; len: 15; d_gene: -; CDR3aa: CASSPHPRHEETQYF; CDR3nt: TGTGCCAGCAGCCCCCACCCCCGACACGAAGAGACCCAGTACTTC
j_gene: TRBJ2-1; v_gene: TRBV7-2; abundance: -; len: 15; d_gene: -; CDR3aa: CASSPDFLSGNEQFF; CDR3nt: TGTGCCAGCAGCCCAGACTTCCTGTCGGGAAATGAGCAGTTCTTC
j_gene: TRBJ1-1; v_gene: TRBV5-4; abundance: few; len: 15; d_gene: -; CDR3aa: CASSLRERMNTEAFF; CDR3nt: TGTGCCAGCAGCTTGAGAGAACGAATGAACACTGAAGCTTTCTTT
j_gene: TRBJ1-1; v_gene: TRBV29-1; abundance: -; len: 12; d_gene: -; CDR3aa: CSVGQMNTEAFF; CDR3nt: TGCAGCGTTGGACAGATGAACACTGAAGCTTTCTTT